This T cell receptor beta chain was observed in a study of T cell repertoires in ileal Crohn's disease. Study-wide background: At postoperative colonoscopy, neoterminal ileum biopsies were taken as M6. Notes on the study in general: Active smokers at surgery had more clonal expansions than non-smokers.

Indicated time point: neoterminal ileum biopsy at postoperative endoscopy, about 6 months after surgery. TCRdb keeps only in-frame clones here, not all; method: immunoSEQ multiplex PCR. The sample has approximately 13,000 clones; around 80% are singletons. Germline lookup yields CDR1 SNHLY and CDR2 FYNNEI. CDR3 length: 14 amino acids. Trimming took off 3 bases at V and 5 bases at J, with 13 bases between the two ends. Note on this clone: No antigen is known for it.

Specimen: ileal tissue. V is TRBV2 and J is TRBJ2-5; D is perhaps TRBD2 (6 bases). The origin of this receptor is an adult with Crohn's disease. CDR3 in amino acids: CASSEGREVETQYF. The CDR3 bases are TGTGCCAGCAGTGAGGGCAGGGAGGTGGAGACCCAGTACTTC. Looking up the rest from reference TRBV2 and TRBJ2-5 gives the full variable domain: EPEVTQTPSHQVTQMGQEVILRCVPISNHLYFYWYRQILGQKVEFLVSFYNNEISEKSEIFDDQFSVERPDGSNFTLKIRSTKLEDSAMYFCASSEGREVETQYFGPGTRLLVL.